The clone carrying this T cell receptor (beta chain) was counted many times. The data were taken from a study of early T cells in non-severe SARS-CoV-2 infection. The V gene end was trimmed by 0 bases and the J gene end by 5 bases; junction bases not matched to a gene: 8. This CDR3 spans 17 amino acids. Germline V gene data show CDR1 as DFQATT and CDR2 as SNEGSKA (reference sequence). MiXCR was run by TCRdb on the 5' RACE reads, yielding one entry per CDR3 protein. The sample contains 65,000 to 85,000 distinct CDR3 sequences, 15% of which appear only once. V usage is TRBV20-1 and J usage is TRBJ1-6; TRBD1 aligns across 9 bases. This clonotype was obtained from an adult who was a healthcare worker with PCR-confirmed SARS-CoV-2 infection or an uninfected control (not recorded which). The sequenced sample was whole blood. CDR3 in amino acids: CSARDVGQGINNSPLHF. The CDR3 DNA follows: TGCAGTGCTAGAGATGTTGGACAGGGGATTAATAATTCACCCCTCCACTTT.